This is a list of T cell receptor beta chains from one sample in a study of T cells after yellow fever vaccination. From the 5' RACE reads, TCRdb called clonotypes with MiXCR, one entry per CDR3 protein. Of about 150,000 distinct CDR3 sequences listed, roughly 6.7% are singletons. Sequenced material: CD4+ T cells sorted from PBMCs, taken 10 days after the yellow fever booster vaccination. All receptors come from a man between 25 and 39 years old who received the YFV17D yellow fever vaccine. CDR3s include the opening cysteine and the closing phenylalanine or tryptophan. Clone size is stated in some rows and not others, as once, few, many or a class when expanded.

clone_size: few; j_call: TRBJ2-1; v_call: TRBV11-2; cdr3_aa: CASSPGTDPSYNEQFF
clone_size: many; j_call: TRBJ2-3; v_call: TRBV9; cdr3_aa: CASSVDPDRYNRMGITDTQYF
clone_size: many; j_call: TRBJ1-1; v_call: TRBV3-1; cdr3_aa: CASSRLTGRNTEAFF
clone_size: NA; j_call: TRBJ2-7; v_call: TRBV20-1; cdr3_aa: CSARDVDLGRGFSYEQYF
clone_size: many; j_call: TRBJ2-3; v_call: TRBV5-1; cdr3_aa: CASSLDSGTDTQYF
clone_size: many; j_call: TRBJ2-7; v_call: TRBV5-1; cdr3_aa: CASSPRQGASYEQYF
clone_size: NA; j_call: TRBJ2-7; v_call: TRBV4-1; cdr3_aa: CASSQEWSRSPEQYF
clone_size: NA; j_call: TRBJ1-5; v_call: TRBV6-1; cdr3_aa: CASSELAGGNQPQHF
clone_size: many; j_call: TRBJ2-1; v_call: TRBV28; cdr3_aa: CASSSHSGYNEQFF
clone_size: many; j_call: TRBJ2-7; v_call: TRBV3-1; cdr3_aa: CASSQLRAYEQYF